Here is one TCR beta chain with its context. The data belong to a study of blood T cell repertoires in COVID-19. Method: immunoSEQ multiplex PCR; TCRdb's copy keeps in-frame clones and lacks some. The sample lists some 96,000 clones, around nine tenths occurring once. The V end lost 4 bases, the J end lost 8 bases, and 15 bases lay between the germline ends. The germline gives CDR1 MGHRA, CDR2 YSYEKL. The CDR3 is 15 residues long. The origin of this receptor is a human donor in a cohort sampled during active COVID-19. The sequencing input was peripheral blood. V usage is TRBV4-1 and J usage is TRBJ1-6, with a tentative D call TRBD1 (6 bases). The CDR3 region is CASSREPGADSPLHF. The CDR3 DNA is TGCGCCAGCAGCCGAGAACCAGGGGCTGATTCACCCCTCCACTTT.